A selection of T cell receptor beta chains follows, all from one sample in a study of OX40 agonist ivuxolimab in advanced cancers. The table came from immunoSEQ multiplex PCR; TCRdb's copy has only in-frame clones and leaves some out. The sample contains about 83,000 clones, around 80% of which appear only once. The sample was CD4+ or CD8+ T cells sorted from blood, taken in a trial of the OX40 agonist ivuxolimab. Every receptor here comes from an adult with an advanced solid tumor such as melanoma, head and neck, liver or kidney cancer. CDR3s include the opening cysteine and the closing phenylalanine or tryptophan. Each record gives: V gene, J gene, CDR3 length, CDR3 protein.

v_call: TRBV4-3; j_call: TRBJ2-1; cdr3_length: 19; cdr3_aa: CASSPGGGGVLSGGNEQFF
v_call: TRBV6-1; j_call: TRBJ1-2; cdr3_length: 12; cdr3_aa: CARELGVGGYTF
v_call: TRBV28; j_call: TRBJ1-4; cdr3_length: 15; cdr3_aa: CASSLLGQGEEKLFF
v_call: TRBV6-5; j_call: TRBJ1-4; cdr3_length: 12; cdr3_aa: CASKRQDEKLFF
v_call: TRBV5-1; j_call: TRBJ2-3; cdr3_length: 14; cdr3_aa: CASSLAGAGDTQYF
v_call: TRBV7-8; j_call: TRBJ2-2; cdr3_length: 15; cdr3_aa: CASSSYASNTGELFF
v_call: TRBV7-3; j_call: TRBJ2-2; cdr3_length: 16; cdr3_aa: CASSPFGTTGTGELFF
v_call: TRBV6-1; j_call: TRBJ2-1; cdr3_length: 18; cdr3_aa: CASSDPASQRRRANEQFF
v_call: TRBV28; j_call: TRBJ1-2; cdr3_length: 11; cdr3_aa: CASSLFNGYTF
v_call: TRBV2; j_call: TRBJ1-2; cdr3_length: 12; cdr3_aa: CASSRVGGGYTF
v_call: TRBV6-6; j_call: TRBJ1-2; cdr3_length: 11; cdr3_aa: CASGGNYGYTF
v_call: TRBV5-1; j_call: TRBJ2-1; cdr3_length: 10; cdr3_aa: CASTFPEQFF
v_call: TRBV5-8; j_call: TRBJ2-3; cdr3_length: 14; cdr3_aa: CATGWGDGTDTQYF
v_call: TRBV6-5; j_call: TRBJ1-1; cdr3_length: 11; cdr3_aa: CASRQGTEAFF
v_call: TRBV28; j_call: TRBJ1-3; cdr3_length: 14; cdr3_aa: CASSFDTFGNTIYF
v_call: TRBV19; j_call: TRBJ1-2; cdr3_length: 14; cdr3_aa: CASSPGRDVGGYTF
v_call: TRBV7-6; j_call: TRBJ1-5; cdr3_length: 18; cdr3_aa: CASSLAPGGTRANQPQHF
v_call: TRBV5-1; j_call: TRBJ2-3; cdr3_length: 18; cdr3_aa: CASSFQPKTGHNTDTQYF
v_call: TRBV29-1; j_call: TRBJ2-3; cdr3_length: 14; cdr3_aa: CSVEARGSTDTQYF
v_call: TRBV9; j_call: TRBJ2-7; cdr3_length: 9; cdr3_aa: CARFCEQYF
v_call: TRBV6-5; j_call: TRBJ2-7; cdr3_length: 15; cdr3_aa: CASSREWTASYEQYF
v_call: TRBV28; j_call: TRBJ1-6; cdr3_length: 14; cdr3_aa: CASSLRVGNSPLHF
v_call: TRBV5-1; j_call: TRBJ2-5; cdr3_length: 18; cdr3_aa: CASSPPRTSGGAGETQYF
v_call: TRBV6-1; j_call: TRBJ2-2; cdr3_length: 16; cdr3_aa: CASSEPQGRITGELFF
v_call: TRBV19; j_call: TRBJ1-5; cdr3_length: 13; cdr3_aa: CASSPRLNQPQHF
v_call: TRBV10-3; j_call: TRBJ1-3; cdr3_length: 14; cdr3_aa: CAMGREGSGNTIYF
v_call: TRBV6-6; j_call: TRBJ2-7; cdr3_length: 13; cdr3_aa: CASRDPGLSEQYF
v_call: TRBV19; j_call: TRBJ1-1; cdr3_length: 13; cdr3_aa: CASRAGRNTEAFF
v_call: TRBV5-4; j_call: TRBJ2-5; cdr3_length: 13; cdr3_aa: CASSLRGEETQYF
v_call: TRBV4-1; j_call: TRBJ1-2; cdr3_length: 15; cdr3_aa: CASSRGSQGPEGYTF
v_call: TRBV27; j_call: TRBJ2-2; cdr3_length: 15; cdr3_aa: CASSFGRGNTGELFF
v_call: TRBV29-1; j_call: TRBJ2-1; cdr3_length: 14; cdr3_aa: CSVRGRGSYNEQFF
v_call: TRBV19; j_call: TRBJ1-1; cdr3_length: 13; cdr3_aa: CASSMVQNTEAFF
v_call: TRBV2; j_call: TRBJ2-1; cdr3_length: 15; cdr3_aa: CASSEAGGGYNEQFF
v_call: TRBV7-2; j_call: TRBJ2-5; cdr3_length: 13; cdr3_aa: CASSFTAFETQYF
v_call: TRBV6-1; j_call: TRBJ2-5; cdr3_length: 15; cdr3_aa: CATQEGQSNQETQYF
v_call: TRBV7-8; j_call: TRBJ1-2; cdr3_length: 12; cdr3_aa: CASSPAGYGYTF
v_call: TRBV4-1; j_call: TRBJ1-6; cdr3_length: 14; cdr3_aa: CASSQDRGDSPLHF
v_call: TRBV19; j_call: TRBJ1-1; cdr3_length: 17; cdr3_aa: CASTSGRGQVAVGEAFF
v_call: TRBV15; j_call: TRBJ1-1; cdr3_length: 14; cdr3_aa: CATSRDRGNTEAFF
v_call: TRBV28; j_call: TRBJ1-2; cdr3_length: 16; cdr3_aa: CASREGRTGSNYGYTF
v_call: TRBV6-6; j_call: TRBJ1-3; cdr3_length: 15; cdr3_aa: CASSYGAPAGNTIYF
v_call: TRBV5-1; j_call: TRBJ2-7; cdr3_length: 14; cdr3_aa: CASSFSGGATEQYF
v_call: TRBV6-5; j_call: TRBJ2-1; cdr3_length: 15; cdr3_aa: CASSYSGLSYNEQFF
v_call: TRBV7-2; j_call: TRBJ1-1; cdr3_length: 15; cdr3_aa: CASSLAIFRNTEAFF
v_call: TRBV5-1; j_call: TRBJ2-7; cdr3_length: 13; cdr3_aa: CASSLRLGYEQYF
v_call: TRBV30; j_call: TRBJ1-4; cdr3_length: 13; cdr3_aa: CAWRGGTVEKLFF
v_call: TRBV2; j_call: TRBJ2-3; cdr3_length: 11; cdr3_aa: CASSETSSQYF